This TCR beta chain derives from a study of blood T cell repertoires in COVID-19. Across the study: The study drew acute and convalescent COVID-19 samples from the United States, Italy and Spain.

In the authors' methods: Reference gene primer amplification yielded estimated nucleated cell counts. Here immunoSEQ multiplex PCR was the method, and the copy in TCRdb shows in-frame clones only, minus some. That table supplies the V and J calls and clone size; D and trimming were determined from the DNA. The profile shows approximately 100,000 clones, about 90% of them singletons. The germline gives CDR1 PRHDT, CDR2 FYEKMQ (reference sequence). With 0 bases clipped from V and 6 bases from J, the junction kept 13 bases outside the gene matches. CDR3 length: 18 residues. The rearrangement uses TRBV13 and TRBJ2-1, with 8 bases aligning to TRBD1. The specimen sequenced was peripheral blood. This sequence was found in a man between 45 and 60 years old with acute or convalescent COVID-19. CDR3: CASSLGSRQGSPLNEQFF. The CDR3, as DNA: TGTGCCAGCAGCTTAGGATCGCGACAGGGGTCCCCCCTCAATGAGCAGTTCTTC.